The 26 T cell receptor beta chains below all came from one sample that was sequenced in a study of beta chain features in type 1 diabetes. Expressed TCRB transcripts were sequenced because the entire RNA isolate underwent reverse transcription. Produced via immunoSEQ multiplex PCR; TCRdb's table is partial and in-frame only. The table records 400,000 to 600,000 clones, 30% of them present only once. The sample was naive CD4+ T cells from blood. Source of these receptors: a man in his late teens or twenties in good health.

The rearrangement uses TRBV4-1 and TRBJ2-1; D is undetermined. The CDR3 extends over 12 amino acids. Between the trimmed V and J ends, which lost 4 bases and 6 bases, there was a span of 7 bases. Germline CDR1 reads MGHRA; CDR2 reads YSYEKL. CDR3 region: CASSPSGNEQFF. In nucleotides, the CDR3 is TGCGCCAGCAGCCCTTCGGGCAATGAGCAGTTCTTC.

Only a few counts were recorded for this clone. The chain uses TRBV14 and TRBJ2-7; 10 bases are shared with TRBD1. Germline trimming cut 4 bases from V and 4 bases from J; bases unmatched to any gene: 4. This CDR3 is 14 amino acids long. Germline V gene sequence: CDR1 SGHDN, CDR2 FVKESK. The CDR3 DNA follows: TGTGCCAGCAGCCTTGACAGGGGGCGGTACGAGCAGTACTTC. Its protein is CASSLDRGRYEQYF.

The chain is built from TRBV2 and TRBJ2-3; D might be TRBD1 (5 bases). The CDR3 length is 13 residues. The V end was cut by 7 bases, the J end by 1 base, with 9 bases between. The V gene's germline CDR1 is SNHLY and CDR2 FYNNEI. The CDR3 spells CASKGWGTDTQYF. The CDR3 region has the DNA TGTGCCAGCAAGGGGTGGGGCACAGATACGCAGTATTTT. The entire variable domain, with the rest obtained from reference TRBV2 and TRBJ2-3, is as follows: EPEVTQTPSHQVTQMGQEVILRCVPISNHLYFYWYRQILGQKVEFLVSFYNNEISEKSEIFDDQFSVERPDGSNFTLKIRSTKLEDSAMYFCASKGWGTDTQYFGPGTRLTVL.

This clone was counted only a few times. This rearrangement joins TRBV7-6 to TRBJ2-5; no clear D. CDR1 and CDR2 from the germline V gene are SGHVS and FNYEAQ. The CDR3 has 12 residues. With 5 bases removed from V and 4 bases from J, the gap between germline ends came to 8 bases. Here the CDR3 DNA reads TGTGCCAGCAGCGTTCCATTAGAGACCCAGTACTTC. It encodes CASSVPLETQYF.

The chain employs TRBV4-2 and TRBJ2-4, with 8 bases identical to TRBD2. The CDR3 length is 16 residues. Losses at the gene ends were 8 bases for V and 8 bases for J; bases not matched to a gene: 17. Germline V gene data show CDR1 as LGHNA and CDR2 as YNFKEQ. The CDR3 protein is CASAHSGTRLSDIQYF. The CDR3 nucleotides read TGTGCCAGCGCCCATAGCGGGACCAGACTGAGTGACATTCAGTACTTC.

The J gene is TRBJ2-7, the V gene TRBV30; the D gene is possibly TRBD2 (6 bases). V was shortened by 4 bases and J by 6 bases, with 16 bases between the two germline ends. The CDR3 is made up of 13 amino acids. From germline, CDR1 is GTSNPN and CDR2 SVGIG (reference sequence). The CDR3 loop is CAWKKTGVREQYF. The DNA of the CDR3 is TGTGCCTGGAAAAAAACGGGAGTCCGCGAGCAGTACTTC.

The CDR3 nucleotides read TGTGCCAGCAGCTTATCAGGCGGGCTGGGCACTGAAGCTTTCTTT. Its translation is CASSLSGGLGTEAFF. The chain carries TRBV7-9 and TRBJ1-1, with D unresolved. The CDR3 is 15 amino acids. In germline, CDR1 is SEHNR, CDR2 FQNEAQ (reference sequence). Trimming removed 2 bases at V and 4 bases at J, with 14 bases between.

This clone was seen a handful of times. The gene calls are TRBV14 and TRBJ2-7; 12 bases map to TRBD2. This CDR3 is built from 19 residues. Germline CDR1 is SGHDN and CDR2 is FVKESK. Trimming took 3 bases from V and 1 from J; bases not matched to a gene: 13. CDR3 DNA sequence: TGTGCCAGCAGCCACCGACTAGCGGGAGATCCCTTCGTATCCTACGAGCAGTACTTC. Its protein product is CASSHRLAGDPFVSYEQYF.

The rearrangement links TRBV7-2 to TRBJ1-2; 7 nucleotides agree with TRBD1. The ends lost 5 bases at V and 4 bases at J; junction bases unmatched: 13. Germline CDR1 SGHTA, CDR2 FQGNSA. There are 16 residues in the CDR3. The CDR3 DNA follows: TGTGCCAGCAGCCCAGGGACAGCCGACACCAGCTATGGCTACACCTTC. It translates to CASSPGTADTSYGYTF.

This clone has only a few counts. This chain connects TRBV30 to TRBJ2-1; D might be TRBD2 (6 bases). The CDR3 is 14 residues long. Trimming cost V 0 bases and J 8 bases, with 14 bases left between them. From germline, CDR1 is GTSNPN and CDR2 SVGIG (reference sequence). CDR3 in amino acids: CAWSVRLGDHEQFF. The CDR3 DNA follows: TGTGCCTGGAGTGTACGACTAGGGGACCATGAGCAGTTCTTC.

This chain links TRBV7-2 with TRBJ2-2; the D gene is possibly TRBD2 (6 bases). The V gene lost 4 bases and the J gene lost 5 bases, with 17 bases spanning the gap. The CDR3 is 16 residues long. Germline V gene lookup returns CDR1 SGHTA and CDR2 FQGNSA. The CDR3 nucleotides read TGTGCCAGCAGCTCTAGGACGGGGGTTATAACCGGGGAGCTGTTTTTT. It is translated as CASSSRTGVITGELFF.

This clone was counted a few times. The chain uses TRBV30 and TRBJ2-7, with 9 bases lining up with TRBD2. CDR1 and CDR2 (germline): GTSNPN, SVGIG (reference sequence). The CDR3 runs 13 residues. V was pared by 4 bases and J by 4 bases, with 5 bases of the junction left unmatched. This chain's CDR3 is CAWKVAGAYEQYF. CDR3 sequence (DNA): TGTGCCTGGAAGGTAGCGGGAGCGTACGAGCAGTACTTC.

The CDR3 region is CASSLALISNYGYTF. Here the CDR3 DNA reads TGTGCCAGCAGCTTAGCCCTCATATCTAACTATGGCTACACCTTC. The V gene is TRBV7-9, the J gene TRBJ1-2, with unresolved D. The V gene's germline CDR1 is SEHNR and CDR2 FQNEAQ (reference sequence). The CDR3 has 15 residues. Trimming took 0 bases from V and 0 from J, leaving 8 bases between them.

This chain joins TRBV5-4 and TRBJ2-5; 7 bases match TRBD1. The CDR3 is 14 residues long. Unmatched junction bases numbered 4, after V lost 2 bases and J lost 3 bases. The germline gives CDR1 SGHNT, CDR2 YYREEE (reference sequence). CDR3 sequence reads: CASSFAGTEETQYF. In nucleotides, the CDR3 is TGTGCCAGCAGCTTCGCCGGGACAGAAGAGACCCAGTACTTC. The full variable domain, its missing parts supplied by reference TRBV5-4 and TRBJ2-5, is ETGVTQSPTHLIKTRGQQVTLRCSSQSGHNTVSWYQQALGQGPQFIFQYYREEENGRGNFPPRFSGLQFPNYSSELNVNALELDDSALYLCASSFAGTEETQYFGPGTRLLVL.

This clone was counted between two and nine times. The chain is built from TRBV29-1 and TRBJ1-4, with TRBD1 matching over 11 bases. The junction had 3 bases not matched to a gene; V was cut back by 5 bases and J by 7 bases. Germline assignment: CDR1 SQVTM and CDR2 ANQGSEA. The CDR3 is 13 residues long. CDR3 DNA: TGCAGCGTTCGGACAGGGGGCCTTGAAAAACTGTTTTTT. This encodes CSVRTGGLEKLFF. Looking up the rest from reference TRBV29-1 and TRBJ1-4 gives the full variable domain: SAVISQKPSRDICQRGTSLTIQCQVDSQVTMMFWYRQQPGQSLTLIATANQGSEATYESGFVIDKFPISRPNLTFSTLTVSNMSPEDSSIYLCSVRTGGLEKLFFGSGTQLSVL.

This clone has just a few counts. The V call is TRBV5-1, the J call TRBJ2-1, with D perhaps being TRBD1 or TRBD2 (5 bases each). Germline values: CDR1 SGHRS, CDR2 YFSETQ. The CDR3 is made up of 15 amino acids. With 6 bases removed from V and 2 bases from J, the gap between germline ends came to 15 bases. CDR3 in amino acids: CASTRGQGTYNEQFF. The CDR3 nucleotides are TGCGCCAGCACCCGGGGCCAGGGAACCTACAATGAGCAGTTCTTC.

The rearrangement uses TRBV30 and TRBJ1-2; 8 positions match TRBD1. Germline V CDR1 and CDR2: GTSNPN, SVGIG (reference sequence). The length of the CDR3 is 13 residues. The J segment lost 3 bases and the V segment lost 3 bases, leaving 3 bases of the junction unmatched. The CDR3 reads CAWSPGQDYGYTF. CDR3 DNA: TGTGCCTGGAGCCCGGGACAGGACTATGGCTACACCTTC.

This clone has only a few counts. The chain uses TRBV20-1 and TRBJ2-1; D call uncertain. This CDR3 comprises 10 residues. The V gene lost 3 bases and the J gene lost 8 bases, with 5 bases spanning the gap. CDR1 is DFQATT, CDR2 SNEGSKA, per germline (reference sequence). CDR3 residues: CSASSYEQFF. The CDR3 region has the DNA TGCAGTGCTAGTTCCTATGAGCAGTTCTTC.

The chain links TRBV2 to TRBJ2-5; D unclear. The CDR3 is 12 residues long. V was clipped by 1 base and J by 5 bases, with 5 bases between them. Looked up from germline, CDR1 is SNHLY and CDR2 is FYNNEI. The CDR3 DNA reads TGTGCCAGCAGTGAAGTAGGGGAGACCCAGTACTTC. Encoded protein: CASSEVGETQYF.

This clone has a handful of counts. The rearrangement links TRBV13 to TRBJ2-4, with D perhaps TRBD1 or TRBD2 (5 bases each). This CDR3 is built from 16 residues. Germline CDR1 PRHDT, CDR2 FYEKMQ (reference sequence). The V gene lost 5 bases and the J gene lost 2 bases, with 16 bases spanning the gap. This CDR3 is CASSLMGTISKNIQYF. The CDR3, as DNA: TGTGCCAGCAGCCTAATGGGGACCATTTCCAAAAACATTCAGTACTTC.

The chain couples TRBV6-5 to TRBJ2-7, with no clear D. V lost 0 bases and J 1 base, leaving 7 bases between the germline ends. This CDR3 has 14 residues. CDR1 is MNHEY and CDR2 is SVGAGI in the germline V gene. The CDR3 sequence: CASSYSSTSYEQYF. The CDR3 bases are TGTGCCAGCAGTTACTCGAGCACTTCCTACGAGCAGTACTTC.

CDR3 sequence: CASSEAGLAGVPYF. CDR3 bases: TGTGCCAGCAGTGAAGCTGGGCTAGCGGGGGTCCCGTACTTC. The chain has TRBV6-1 and TRBJ2-7; 10 bases align to TRBD2. J lost 12 bases, V lost 0 bases, and 8 bases had no gene match. Germline lookup yields CDR1 MNHNS and CDR2 SASEGT. The CDR3 runs 14 residues.

The chain joins TRBV7-3 to TRBJ2-7; possible D gene TRBD1, 5 bases. This CDR3 is built from 15 residues. The germline V gene has CDR1 SGHTA and CDR2 FQGTGA. The germline V and J ends were trimmed by 3 bases and 6 bases, with 18 bases remaining between them. The CDR3 region is CASSFVNGAVAEQYF. CDR3 sequence (DNA): TGTGCCAGCAGCTTCGTAAATGGGGCAGTGGCCGAGCAGTACTTC.

This clone showed up just a few times. V is TRBV7-2 and J is TRBJ2-3; D is possibly TRBD2 (5 bases). Trimming pared 0 bases from V and 1 base from J, leaving 8 bases between. Germline V lookup: CDR1 SGHTA, CDR2 FQGNSA. The CDR3 covers 15 residues. The CDR3 here is CASSLAGVGTDTQYF. In nucleotides, the CDR3 is TGTGCCAGCAGCTTAGCGGGAGTCGGCACAGATACGCAGTATTTT.

The CDR3 bases are TGTGCCATCAGTGACCTTGGGGTTGGCTACACCTTC. Translation: CAISDLGVGYTF. The chain links TRBV10-3 to TRBJ1-2; D unclear. The CDR3 length is 12 residues. The germline V gene encodes CDR1 ENHRY and CDR2 SYGVKD. Trimming left V 3 bases short and J 7 bases short, with 9 bases between.

In the case of this clone: The sample has other DNA sequences that encode this CDR3 too. V and J are TRBV30 and TRBJ2-3, with 7 bases lining up with TRBD1. The trim removed 0 bases at V and 4 bases at J, leaving 1 base unmatched. The CDR3 is 13 amino acids. CDR1 GTSNPN and CDR2 SVGIG come from the germline V gene (reference sequence). CDR3: CAWSVQGADTQYF. CDR3 in DNA: TGTGCCTGGAGTGTTCAGGGGGCAGATACGCAGTATTTT.